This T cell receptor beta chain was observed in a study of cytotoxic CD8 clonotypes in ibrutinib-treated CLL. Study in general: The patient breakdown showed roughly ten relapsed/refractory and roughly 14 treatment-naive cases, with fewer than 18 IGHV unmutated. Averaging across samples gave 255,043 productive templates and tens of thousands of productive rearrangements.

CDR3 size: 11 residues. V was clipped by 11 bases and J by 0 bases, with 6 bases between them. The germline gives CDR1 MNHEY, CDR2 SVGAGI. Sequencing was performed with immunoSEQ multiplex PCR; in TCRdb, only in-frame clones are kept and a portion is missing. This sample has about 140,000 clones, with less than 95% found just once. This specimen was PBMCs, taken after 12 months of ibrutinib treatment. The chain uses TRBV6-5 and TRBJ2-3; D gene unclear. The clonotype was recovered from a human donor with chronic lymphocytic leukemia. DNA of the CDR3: TGTGCCTCTCGAAGCACAGATACGCAGTATTTT. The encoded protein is CASRSTDTQYF.